This T cell receptor beta chain derives from a study of T-cell reconstitution after alpha-beta-depleted transplantation in children. With regard to this clonotype: What it binds is unknown.

For TCRbeta, the library was prepared with unique molecular identifiers. Using its own MiXCR run on the PCR reads, TCRdb lists one record per CDR3 protein. The repertoire holds about 500,000 distinct CDR3 sequences, with 10% to 12% as singletons. The study, taken as a whole, reports: Reports say that about two months after transplant, the alpha-beta T cells came out of several hundred graft clones that had expanded. At one year after transplant, newly produced T cells mostly accounted for T-cell counts and diversity. Several patients had high TCRbeta diversity at day 60; it came from surviving recipient T cells and thymic progenitors.

There are 11 residues in the CDR3. V lost 8 bases, J lost 6 bases, and 10 bases lay in between. The clonotype comes from a female patient aged 2 to 10 who had a stem cell transplant for aplastic anemia, so the T cells may come from the graft donor. Sequenced here: PBMCs, mostly from graft donor cells, sampled 180 days after TCRalphabeta/CD19-depleted stem cell transplant. This sequence joins TRBV12-3 or TRBV12-4 and TRBJ1-2, with D maybe TRBD1 (5 bases). CDR3 nucleotides: TGTGCCAGCGGGAGGGGAGATGGCTACACCTTC. This sequence encodes CASGRGDGYTF.